These T cell receptor beta chains were read from a single sample in a study of blood T cell repertoires in COVID-19. Some clones are missing from TCRdb's copy, which holds only in-frame ones; the method was immunoSEQ multiplex PCR. Among 150,000 to 200,000 clones listed, roughly 82% were seen once. The sequenced sample was peripheral blood. All receptors derive from a woman in her seventies with acute or convalescent COVID-19. The CDR3 runs from the conserved cysteine through the conserved F or W. D genes are given only for firm matches. The size field is filled for only some rows; it gives once, few, many or a size class.

CAWSVHKETQYF	TGTGCCTGGAGTGTCCACAAAGAGACCCAGTACTTC	-	TRBV30	TRBJ2-5	-
CASSLEDPRFDNEQFF	TGTGCCAGCAGCTTGGAGGACCCAAGGTTCGACAATGAGCAGTTCTTC	-	TRBV11-1	TRBJ2-1	-
CASGNRAAGVYEQYF	TGTGCCAGCGGTAACCGGGCAGCGGGAGTGTACGAGCAGTACTTC	TRBD2	TRBV2	TRBJ2-7	many
CASSRGGEQYF	TGTGCCAGTAGTCGAGGCGGTGAGCAGTACTTC	-	TRBV19	TRBJ2-7	-
CASSIGQGAKDTQYF	TGTGCCAGTAGTATAGGACAGGGGGCGAAAGATACGCAGTATTTT	TRBD1	TRBV19	TRBJ2-3	-
CASSESLIVGLGQNNSGANVLTF	TGCGCCAGCAGTGAGTCCTTGATAGTAGGGTTGGGACAGAATAATTCTGGGGCCAACGTCCTGACTTTC	TRBD1	TRBV10-1	TRBJ2-6	-
CASGTGRNTIYF	TGTGCCAGCGGCACAGGAAGAAACACCATATATTTT	-	TRBV9	TRBJ1-3	-
CSVAGGETQYF	TGCAGCGTTGCTGGAGGAGAGACCCAGTACTTC	-	TRBV29-1	TRBJ2-5	-
CASSLWQDSNQPQHF	TGTGCCAGCAGTTTATGGCAGGATAGCAATCAGCCCCAGCATTTT	-	TRBV28	TRBJ1-5	once
CASSSVGQGRTGELFF	TGTGCCAGCAGCTCCGTCGGACAGGGGAGAACCGGGGAGCTGTTTTTT	TRBD1	TRBV7-3	TRBJ2-2	-
CASSEGTGPFFGYTF	TGTGCCAGCAGTGAAGGGACAGGGCCCTTTTTTGGCTACACCTTC	TRBD1	TRBV6-1	TRBJ1-2	-
CASSLTGGSNQPQHF	TGTGCCAGCAGTCTTACAGGGGGCAGCAATCAGCCCCAGCATTTT	TRBD1	TRBV28	TRBJ1-5	-
CASSFIFNSPLHF	TGTGCCAGCAGCTTTATTTTCAATTCACCCCTCCACTTT	-	TRBV28	TRBJ1-6	-
CASSQVVAGGPPEQFF	TGCGCCAGCAGCCAAGTGGTAGCGGGAGGGCCCCCTGAGCAGTTCTTC	TRBD2	TRBV4-1	TRBJ2-1	once
CAISEKTSPLHF	TGTGCCATCAGTGAGAAGACATCACCCCTCCACTTT	-	TRBV10-3	TRBJ1-6	-
CASSLGGVLVGYTF	TGTGCCAGCAGCTTGGGCGGAGTTTTAGTTGGCTACACCTTC	-	TRBV5-6	TRBJ1-2	once
CASSLGGRGPTNEKLFF	TGTGCCAGCAGCTTAGGAGGCAGGGGGCCTACTAATGAAAAACTGTTTTTT	TRBD1	TRBV7-6	TRBJ1-4	-
CASRGTSSGNTIYF	TGTGCCAGTAGGGGGACAAGCTCTGGAAACACCATATATTTT	-	TRBV19	TRBJ1-3	-
CASSFQDTQYF	TGTGCCAGCAGCTTCCAGGATACGCAGTATTTT	-	TRBV7-9	TRBJ2-3	-
CASLSGLAGGTTDTQYF	TGTGCCAGCCTCTCGGGACTAGCGGGGGGGACCACAGATACGCAGTATTTT	TRBD2	TRBV28	TRBJ2-3	-
CASSYSSSGNTIYF	TGTGCCAGCAGTTACTCCAGCTCTGGAAACACCATATATTTT	-	TRBV6-5	TRBJ1-3	once
CASSTGTGTNTGELFF	TGTGCCAGTTCGACGGGGACAGGGACGAACACCGGGGAGCTGTTTTTT	TRBD1	TRBV6-4	TRBJ2-2	-
CASSVTGSGNTIYF	TGTGCCAGCAGTGTAACAGGCTCTGGAAACACCATATATTTT	-	TRBV13	TRBJ1-3	once
CASSLGLGKGGYGYTF	TGTGCCAGCAGCTTGGGGTTAGGGAAGGGAGGTTATGGCTACACCTTC	-	TRBV5-6	TRBJ1-2	few
CASPTGGTDGYTF	TGTGCCAGCCCGACAGGGGGTACGGATGGCTACACCTTC	TRBD1	TRBV19	TRBJ1-2	-
CASSQQRGAQETQYF	TGTGCCAGCAGTCAGCAGCGGGGGGCCCAAGAGACCCAGTACTTC	TRBD2	TRBV7-2	TRBJ2-5	once
CATRGADEQFF	TGTGCCACCAGGGGAGCGGATGAGCAGTTCTTC	-	TRBV24-1	TRBJ2-1	-
CASSVDPGQGYGYTF	TGTGCCAGCAGCGTAGATCCGGGACAGGGCTATGGCTACACCTTC	TRBD1	TRBV9	TRBJ1-2	-
CASSLREGQPQHF	TGTGCCAGCAGTCTACGAGAGGGTCAGCCCCAGCATTTT	-	TRBV12-3/TRBV12-4	TRBJ1-5	-
CASSSSGSSYNEQFF	TGTGCCAGCAGCTCTAGCGGGAGCTCCTACAATGAGCAGTTCTTC	TRBD2	TRBV3-1/TRBV3-2	TRBJ2-1	-
CASSSYDLAGGVTDTQYF	TGTGCCAGCAGTTCATACGACTTAGCGGGAGGGGTCACAGATACGCAGTATTTT	TRBD2	TRBV6-2/TRBV6-3	TRBJ2-3	-
CASSADRGYEQYF	TGTGCCAGTAGTGCGGACAGGGGCTACGAGCAGTACTTC	TRBD1	TRBV19	TRBJ2-7	-
CASSYSATSGSYEQYF	TGTGCCAGCAGTTACTCCGCTACTAGCGGCTCCTACGAGCAGTACTTC	TRBD2	TRBV6-5	TRBJ2-7	once
CASSQVRRQGRSNTEAFF	TGTGCCAGCAGCCAAGTTCGTCGACAGGGACGGTCAAACACTGAAGCTTTCTTT	TRBD1	TRBV3-1/TRBV3-2	TRBJ1-1	-
CASRRTGGFSHTEKLFF	TGTGCCAGCAGGCGTACAGGGGGCTTTTCCCACACTGAAAAACTGTTTTTT	TRBD1	TRBV27	TRBJ1-4	-
CASSPGQGFAYGYTF	TGTGCCAGCTCACCGGGACAGGGGTTCGCCTATGGCTACACCTTC	TRBD1	TRBV18	TRBJ1-2	once
CASSFTGQLNSPLHF	TGTGCCAGCAGTTTTACCGGACAGCTGAATTCACCCCTCCACTTT	-	TRBV27	TRBJ1-6	-
CSASRGRSSYEQYF	TGCAGTGCTAGTCGCGGGAGGAGCTCCTACGAGCAGTACTTC	TRBD2	TRBV20-1	TRBJ2-7	-
CAWSPGSDIQYF	TGTGCCTGGAGTCCCGGGTCGGACATTCAGTACTTC	-	TRBV30	TRBJ2-4	-
CASSDGGASYEQYF	TGTGCCAGCAGTGATGGGGGGGCCTCCTACGAGCAGTACTTC	-	TRBV6-1	TRBJ2-7	once
CASSPKTGLDTQYF	TGCGCCAGCAGCCCAAAGACAGGCCTTGATACGCAGTATTTT	-	TRBV5-1	TRBJ2-3	-